Listed here is a single T cell receptor (beta chain). The entry originates in a study of blood T cell repertoires in COVID-19. Study context: Some COVID-19 samples were acute and others convalescent; all came from the United States, Italy and Spain. The cDNA or gDNA used as material had been derived from T cells, B-cell-depleted T cells, or PBMCs.

It was during active infection that Seattle patients were enrolled and then longitudinally followed. From germline, CDR1 is SGHTA and CDR2 FQGNSA. This CDR3 is built from 12 residues. V gave up 5 bases and J gave up 8 bases, with 12 bases separating them. Method: immunoSEQ multiplex PCR; TCRdb's copy keeps in-frame clones and lacks some. The sample lists around 480,000 clones, approximately 88% occurring once. The chain is built from TRBV7-2 and TRBJ1-2, with D tentatively TRBD1 (5 bases). The sample taken for sequencing was peripheral blood. The sequence was collected from a woman aged 45-65 years with COVID-19, enrolled during active disease. In DNA, the CDR3 is TGTGCCAGCAGCCCGACGGGGGTCGGCTACACCTTC. It codes for CASSPTGVGYTF.